This TCR beta chain was sequenced during a study of blood T cell repertoires in COVID-19. Across the whole study: Italy, Spain and the United States were the sources of the convalescent and acute COVID-19 samples.

In germline, CDR1 is LGHDT, CDR2 YNNKEL (reference sequence). V was cut by 4 bases and J by 1 base, with 8 bases left in between. This CDR3 spans 15 amino acids. Authors' processing steps: Using reference gene primer amplification, nucleated cell counts were estimated. This table comes from immunoSEQ multiplex PCR, and its TCRdb copy is limited to in-frame clones, with some not included. That table is the source of V, J and clone size, and D and trimming were worked out from the DNA. The sample contains about 130,000 clones, 70% to 85% of which appear only once. The material sequenced was peripheral blood. The V gene is TRBV3-1 (or the pseudogene TRBV3-2), the J gene TRBJ1-6; D is perhaps TRBD1 (5 bases). The sequence came from an elderly woman with acute or convalescent COVID-19. CDR3 in DNA: TGTGCCAGCAGCCCCCCAGGGTCCTATAATTCACCCCTCCACTTT. Translating gives CASSPPGSYNSPLHF.